This TCR beta chain was sequenced in a study of blood T cell repertoires in COVID-19. Overall study: Recovery among Cohort 3 donors was established by two negative PCRs, clearance, or symptom resolution. The United States, Italy and Spain supplied acute and convalescent COVID-19 samples.

All enrollees were about 18 to 89 years old and from fewer than 25 US areas. The germline V gene encodes CDR1 SNHLY and CDR2 FYNNEI. The V gene end was trimmed by 8 bases and the J gene end by 5 bases; junction bases not matched to a gene: 6. The CDR3 has 13 amino acids. Generated by immunoSEQ multiplex PCR, the TCRdb table keeps only in-frame clones and is missing some. The repertoire holds over 250,000 clones, more than 75% seen once, with around 2% in the top ten. The rearrangement links TRBV2 to TRBJ2-3, with TRBD2 identical over 8 bases. This TCR was recovered from a woman aged 60-75 years in a cohort exposed to, infected with or recovered from COVID-19 (not recorded which). The specimen sequenced was PBMCs or T cells enriched from blood (not recorded which). The chain's CDR3 is CASVSGGGDTQYF. CDR3 DNA sequence: TGTGCCAGCGTATCGGGGGGGGGAGATACGCAGTATTTT. The whole variable domain, remainder taken from reference TRBV2 and TRBJ2-3, is EPEVTQTPSHQVTQMGQEVILRCVPISNHLYFYWYRQILGQKVEFLVSFYNNEISEKSEIFDDQFSVERPDGSNFTLKIRSTKLEDSAMYFCASVSGGGDTQYFGPGTRLTVL.